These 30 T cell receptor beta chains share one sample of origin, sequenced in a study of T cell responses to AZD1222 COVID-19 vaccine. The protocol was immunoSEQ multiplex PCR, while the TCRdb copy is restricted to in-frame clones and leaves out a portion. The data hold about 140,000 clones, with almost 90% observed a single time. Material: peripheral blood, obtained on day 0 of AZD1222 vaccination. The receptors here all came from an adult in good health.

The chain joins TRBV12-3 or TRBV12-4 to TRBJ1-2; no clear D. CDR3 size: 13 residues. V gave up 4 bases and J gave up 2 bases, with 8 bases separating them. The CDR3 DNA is TGTGCCAGCAGTTGGACGGGGAACTATGGCTACACCTTC. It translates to CASSWTGNYGYTF.

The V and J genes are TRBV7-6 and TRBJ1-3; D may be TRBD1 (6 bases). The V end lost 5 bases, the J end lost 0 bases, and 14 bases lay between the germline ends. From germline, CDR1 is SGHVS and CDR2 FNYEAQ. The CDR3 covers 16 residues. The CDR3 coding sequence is TGTGCCAGCAGCCCAACAGGGCTCTACTCTGGAAACACCATATATTTT. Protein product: CASSPTGLYSGNTIYF.

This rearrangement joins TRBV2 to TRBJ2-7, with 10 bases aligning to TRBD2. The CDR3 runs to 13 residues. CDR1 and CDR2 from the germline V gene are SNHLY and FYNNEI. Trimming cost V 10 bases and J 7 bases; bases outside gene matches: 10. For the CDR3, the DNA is TGTGCCACCTCCCAGCGGGAGGGCCGGGAGCAGTACTTC. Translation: CATSQREGREQYF.

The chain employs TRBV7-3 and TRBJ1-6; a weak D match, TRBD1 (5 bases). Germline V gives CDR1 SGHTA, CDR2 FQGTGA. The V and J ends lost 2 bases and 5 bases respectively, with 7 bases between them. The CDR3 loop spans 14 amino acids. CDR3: CASSLARDNSPLHF. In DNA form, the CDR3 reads TGTGCCAGCAGCTTAGCCAGGGATAATTCACCCCTCCACTTT.

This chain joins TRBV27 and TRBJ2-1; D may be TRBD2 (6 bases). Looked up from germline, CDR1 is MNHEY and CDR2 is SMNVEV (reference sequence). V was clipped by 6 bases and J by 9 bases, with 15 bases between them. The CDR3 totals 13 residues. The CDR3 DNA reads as TGTGCCAGCAGCCGGGAGCCTTGGGGTGAGCAGTTCTTC. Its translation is CASSREPWGEQFF.

The CDR3: CASSLGPSGEETQYF. The CDR3 DNA sequence: TGTGCCAGCAGCTTGGGGCCTAGCGGCGAAGAGACCCAGTACTTC. The genes are TRBV5-4 and TRBJ2-5; TRBD2 matches at 7 bases. The V gene end was trimmed by 0 bases and the J gene end by 3 bases; junction bases not matched to a gene: 5. CDR1 SGHNT and CDR2 YYREEE come from the germline V gene (reference sequence). The CDR3 runs to 15 residues.

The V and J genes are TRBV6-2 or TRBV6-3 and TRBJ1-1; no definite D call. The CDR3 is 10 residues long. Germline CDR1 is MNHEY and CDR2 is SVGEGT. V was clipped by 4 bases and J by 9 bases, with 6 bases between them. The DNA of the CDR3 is TGTGCCAGCAGTTCCGGGAAAGCTTTCTTT. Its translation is CASSSGKAFF.

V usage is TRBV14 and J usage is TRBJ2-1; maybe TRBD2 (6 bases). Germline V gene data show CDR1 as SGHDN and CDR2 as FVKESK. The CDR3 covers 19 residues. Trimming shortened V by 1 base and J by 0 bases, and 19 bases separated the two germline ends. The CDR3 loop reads CASSQGARWAGPSYNEQFF. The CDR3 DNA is TGTGCCAGCAGCCAAGGGGCTCGTTGGGCGGGGCCCTCCTACAATGAGCAGTTCTTC. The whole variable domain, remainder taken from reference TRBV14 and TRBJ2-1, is EAGVTQFPSHSVIEKGQTVTLRCDPISGHDNLYWYRRVMGKEIKFLLHFVKESKQDESGMPNNRFLAERTGGTYSTLKVQPAELEDSGVYFCASSQGARWAGPSYNEQFFGPGTRLTVL.

The CDR3 here is CASNPTGEHQPQHF. CDR3 DNA sequence: TGTGCCAGCAACCCGACAGGGGAGCATCAGCCCCAGCATTTT. This chain links TRBV6-5 with TRBJ1-5; 8 nucleotides align to TRBD1. Trimming at V came to 7 bases and at J to 5 bases, leaving 7 bases not matched to a gene. CDR1 and CDR2 (germline): MNHEY, SVGAGI. CDR3 length: 14 residues.

The CDR3 DNA reads TGTGCCAGCAGCTTAGACGGCAACTCCTACGAGCAGTACTTC. Amino acids: CASSLDGNSYEQYF. The V and J genes are TRBV11-3 and TRBJ2-7, with D uncertain. The V gene's germline CDR1 is SGHNT and CDR2 YENEEA. This CDR3 has 14 residues. Trimming stripped 0 bases from V and 0 bases from J, with 6 bases between. Full variable domain (missing parts from reference TRBV11-3 and TRBJ2-7): EAGVVQSPRYKIIEKKQPVAFWCNPISGHNTLYWYLQNLGQGPELLIRYENEEAVDDSQLPKDRFSAERLKGVDSTLKIQPAELGDSAVYLCASSLDGNSYEQYFGPGTRLTVT.

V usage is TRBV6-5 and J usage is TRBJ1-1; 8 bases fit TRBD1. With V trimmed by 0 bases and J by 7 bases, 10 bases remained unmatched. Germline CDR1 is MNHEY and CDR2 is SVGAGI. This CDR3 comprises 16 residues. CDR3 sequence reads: CASSYSMVGQGIEAFF. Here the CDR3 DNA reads TGTGCCAGCAGTTACTCGATGGTAGGACAGGGTATTGAAGCTTTCTTT.

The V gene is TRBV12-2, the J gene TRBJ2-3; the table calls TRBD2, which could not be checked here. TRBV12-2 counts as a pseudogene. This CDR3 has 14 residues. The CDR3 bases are TGTGCAAGTCGCTTTAGCTCCTACACAGATACGCAGTATTTT. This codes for CASRFSSYTDTQYF.

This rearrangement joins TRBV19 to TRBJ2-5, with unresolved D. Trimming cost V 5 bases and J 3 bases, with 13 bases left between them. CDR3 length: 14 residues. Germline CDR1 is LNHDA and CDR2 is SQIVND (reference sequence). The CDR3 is CASSPSNSKETQYF. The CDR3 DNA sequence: TGTGCCAGTAGTCCCAGCAATTCCAAAGAGACCCAGTACTTC.

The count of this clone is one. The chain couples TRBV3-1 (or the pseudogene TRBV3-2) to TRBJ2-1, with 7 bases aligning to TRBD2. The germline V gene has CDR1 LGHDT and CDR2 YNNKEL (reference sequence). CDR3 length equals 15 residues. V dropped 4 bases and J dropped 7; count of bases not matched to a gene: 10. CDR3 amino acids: CASSRGWEGWNEQFF. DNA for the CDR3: TGTGCCAGCAGCCGGGGGTGGGAGGGTTGGAATGAGCAGTTCTTC.

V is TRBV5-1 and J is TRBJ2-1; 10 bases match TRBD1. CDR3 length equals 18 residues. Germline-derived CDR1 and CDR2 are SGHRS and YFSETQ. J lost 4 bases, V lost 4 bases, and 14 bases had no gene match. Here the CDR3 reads CASSLFGMTGGLYNEQFF. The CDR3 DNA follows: TGCGCCAGCAGCCTCTTTGGTATGACAGGGGGCTTGTACAATGAGCAGTTCTTC.

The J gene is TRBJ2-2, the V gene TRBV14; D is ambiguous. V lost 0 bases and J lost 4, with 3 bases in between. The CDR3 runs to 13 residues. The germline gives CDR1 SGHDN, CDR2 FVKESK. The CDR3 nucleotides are TGTGCCAGCAGCCAAGACTTCACCGGGGAGCTGTTTTTT. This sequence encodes CASSQDFTGELFF.

This CDR3 is CASSFGRDPDTQYF. CDR3 coding DNA: TGTGCCAGCAGCTTCGGACGGGATCCAGATACGCAGTATTTT. The V call is TRBV11-2, the J call TRBJ2-3; tentative D call: TRBD2 (5 bases). The CDR3 runs 14 residues. The ends were cut back, 3 bases at V and 4 bases at J, with 11 bases in the middle. Per the germline V gene, CDR1 is SGHAT and CDR2 is FQNNGV.

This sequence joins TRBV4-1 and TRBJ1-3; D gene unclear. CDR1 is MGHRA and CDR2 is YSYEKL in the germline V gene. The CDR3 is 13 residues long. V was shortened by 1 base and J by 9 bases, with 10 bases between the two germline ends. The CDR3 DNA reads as TGCGCCAGCAGCCAAGGTCCAGGCGGCACCATATATTTT. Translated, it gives CASSQGPGGTIYF.

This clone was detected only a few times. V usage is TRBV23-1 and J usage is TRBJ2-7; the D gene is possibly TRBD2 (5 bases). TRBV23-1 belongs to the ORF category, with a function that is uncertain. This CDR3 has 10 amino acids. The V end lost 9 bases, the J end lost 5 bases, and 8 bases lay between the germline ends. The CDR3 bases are TGCGCCAGTATGCGGGACGAGCAGTACTTC. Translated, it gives CASMRDEQYF.

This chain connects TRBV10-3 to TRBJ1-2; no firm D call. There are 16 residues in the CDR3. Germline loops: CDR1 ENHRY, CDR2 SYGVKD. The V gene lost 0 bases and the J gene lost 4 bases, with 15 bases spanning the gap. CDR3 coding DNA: TGTGCCATCAGTGAGTCATTTGGAGGGCAGGCCTATGGCTACACCTTC. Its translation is CAISESFGGQAYGYTF.

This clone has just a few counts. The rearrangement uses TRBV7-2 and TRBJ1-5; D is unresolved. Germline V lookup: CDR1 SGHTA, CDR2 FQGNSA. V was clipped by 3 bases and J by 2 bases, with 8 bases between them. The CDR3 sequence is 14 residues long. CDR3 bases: TGTGCCAGCAGCTTGAGAAGGGGCAATCAGCCCCAGCATTTT. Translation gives CASSLRRGNQPQHF. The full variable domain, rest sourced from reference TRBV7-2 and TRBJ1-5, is GAGVSQSPSNKVTEKGKDVELRCDPISGHTALYWYRQSLGQGLEFLIYFQGNSAPDKSGLPSDRFSAERTGGSVSTLTIQRTQQEDSAVYLCASSLRRGNQPQHFGDGTRLSIL.

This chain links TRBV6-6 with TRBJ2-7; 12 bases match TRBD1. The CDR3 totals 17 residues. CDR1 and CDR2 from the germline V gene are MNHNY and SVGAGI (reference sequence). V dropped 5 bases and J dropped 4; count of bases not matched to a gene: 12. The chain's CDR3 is CASSLRPGQGARYEQYF. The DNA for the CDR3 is TGTGCCAGCAGTCTGAGGCCGGGACAGGGGGCTAGGTACGAGCAGTACTTC.

The CDR3 protein is CASSHRETQYF. For the CDR3, the DNA is TGTGCCAGCAGTCACAGGGAGACCCAGTACTTC. This chain links TRBV12-3 or TRBV12-4 with TRBJ2-5, with D maybe TRBD1 (5 bases). Trimming removed 5 bases at V and 5 bases at J, with 6 bases between. The CDR3 sequence is 11 residues long.

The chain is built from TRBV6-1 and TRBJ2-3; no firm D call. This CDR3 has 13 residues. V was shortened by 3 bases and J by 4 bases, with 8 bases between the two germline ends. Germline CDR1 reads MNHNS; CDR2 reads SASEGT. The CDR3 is CASSDPRPDTQYF. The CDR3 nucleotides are TGTGCCAGCAGTGACCCTCGACCAGATACGCAGTATTTT.

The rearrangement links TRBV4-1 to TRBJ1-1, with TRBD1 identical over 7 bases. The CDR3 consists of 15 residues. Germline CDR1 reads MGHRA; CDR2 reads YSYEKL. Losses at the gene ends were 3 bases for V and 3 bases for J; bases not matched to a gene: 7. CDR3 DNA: TGCGCCAGCAGCCACAGACAGGGATCTGACACTGAAGCTTTCTTT. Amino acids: CASSHRQGSDTEAFF.

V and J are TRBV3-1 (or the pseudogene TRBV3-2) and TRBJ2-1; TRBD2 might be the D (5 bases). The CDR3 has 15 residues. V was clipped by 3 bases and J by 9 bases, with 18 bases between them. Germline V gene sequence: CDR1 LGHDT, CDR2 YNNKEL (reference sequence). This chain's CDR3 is CASSQRWERRSEQFF. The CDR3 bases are TGTGCCAGCAGCCAGAGGTGGGAGAGAAGGAGTGAGCAGTTCTTC.

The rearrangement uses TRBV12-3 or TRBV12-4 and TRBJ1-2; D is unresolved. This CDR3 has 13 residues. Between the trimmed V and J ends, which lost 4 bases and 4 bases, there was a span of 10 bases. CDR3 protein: CASSYSGSYGYTF. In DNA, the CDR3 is TGTGCCAGCAGTTATTCCGGGTCCTATGGCTACACCTTC.

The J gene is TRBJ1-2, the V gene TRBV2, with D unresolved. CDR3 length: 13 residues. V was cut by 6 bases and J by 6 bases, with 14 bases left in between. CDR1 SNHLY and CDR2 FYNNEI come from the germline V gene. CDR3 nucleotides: TGTGCCAGCAGGCGGGAGGAAGTCAATGGCTACACCTTC. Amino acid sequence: CASRREEVNGYTF.

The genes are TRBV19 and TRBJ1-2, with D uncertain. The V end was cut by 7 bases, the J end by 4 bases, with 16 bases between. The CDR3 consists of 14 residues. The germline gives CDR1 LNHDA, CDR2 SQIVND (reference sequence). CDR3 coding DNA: TGTGCCAGTATCGATAGGTCGTTCGGCTATGGCTACACCTTC. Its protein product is CASIDRSFGYGYTF.

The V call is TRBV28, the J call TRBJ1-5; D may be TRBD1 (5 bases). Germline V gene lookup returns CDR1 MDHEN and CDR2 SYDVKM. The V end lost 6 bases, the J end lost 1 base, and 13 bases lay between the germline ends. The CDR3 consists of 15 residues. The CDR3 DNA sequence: TGTGCCAGCAGCATCCCCCAGGGCAGCAATCAGCCCCAGCATTTT. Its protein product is CASSIPQGSNQPQHF.